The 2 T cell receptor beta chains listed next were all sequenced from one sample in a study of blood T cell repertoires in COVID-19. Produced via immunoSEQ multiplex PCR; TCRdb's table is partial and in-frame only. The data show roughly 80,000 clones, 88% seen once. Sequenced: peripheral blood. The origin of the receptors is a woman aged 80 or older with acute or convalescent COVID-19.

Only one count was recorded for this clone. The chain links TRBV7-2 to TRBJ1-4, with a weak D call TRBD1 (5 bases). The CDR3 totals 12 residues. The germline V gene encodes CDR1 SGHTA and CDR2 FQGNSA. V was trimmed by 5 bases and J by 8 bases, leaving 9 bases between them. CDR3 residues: CASSQGGEKLFF. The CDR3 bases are TGTGCCAGCAGCCAGGGAGGGGAAAAACTGTTTTTT.

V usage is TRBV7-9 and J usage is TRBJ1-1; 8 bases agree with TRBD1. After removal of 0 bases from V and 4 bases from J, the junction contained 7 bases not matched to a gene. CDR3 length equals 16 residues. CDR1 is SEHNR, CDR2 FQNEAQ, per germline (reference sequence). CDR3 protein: CASSLAWTGYSTEAFF. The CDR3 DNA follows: TGTGCCAGCAGCTTAGCGTGGACAGGGTACTCCACTGAAGCTTTCTTT.